This T cell receptor (beta chain) derives from a study of blood T cell repertoires in COVID-19. Study in general: PBMCs, B-cell-depleted T cells, or T cells provided the cDNA or gDNA that made up the material.

The germline V gene has CDR1 LNHDA and CDR2 SQIVND (reference sequence). This CDR3 is built from 16 residues. Unmatched junction bases numbered 12, after V lost 5 bases and J lost 5 bases. Produced via immunoSEQ multiplex PCR; TCRdb's table is partial and in-frame only. The sample records 240,000 or so clones, approximately 82% being singletons. The receptor was isolated from an elderly woman with acute or convalescent COVID-19. The V call is TRBV19, the J call TRBJ1-5; TRBD1 matches 7 bases. The sample was peripheral blood. CDR3 in amino acids: CASSLGQAVGYQPQHF. DNA of the CDR3: TGTGCCAGTAGTTTAGGACAGGCGGTTGGTTATCAGCCCCAGCATTTT.